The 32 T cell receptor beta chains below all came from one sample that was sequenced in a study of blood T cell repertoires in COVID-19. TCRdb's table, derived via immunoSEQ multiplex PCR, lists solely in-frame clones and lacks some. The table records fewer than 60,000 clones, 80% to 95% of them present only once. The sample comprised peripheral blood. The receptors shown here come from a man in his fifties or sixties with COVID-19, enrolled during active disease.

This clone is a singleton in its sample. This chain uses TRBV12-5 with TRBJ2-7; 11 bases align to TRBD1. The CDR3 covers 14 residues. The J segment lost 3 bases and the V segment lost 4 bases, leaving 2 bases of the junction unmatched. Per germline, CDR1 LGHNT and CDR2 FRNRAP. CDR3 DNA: TGTGCTAGTGGTTCGGGGACAGGGGGCTACGAGCAGTACTTC. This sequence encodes CASGSGTGGYEQYF.

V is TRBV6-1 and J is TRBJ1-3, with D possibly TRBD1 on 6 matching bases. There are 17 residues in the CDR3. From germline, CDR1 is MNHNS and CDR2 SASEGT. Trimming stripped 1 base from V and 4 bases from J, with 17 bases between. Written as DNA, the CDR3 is TGTGCCAGCAGTGAAGTTATTACCAGGGGAGTCGGAAACACCATATATTTT. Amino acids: CASSEVITRGVGNTIYF.

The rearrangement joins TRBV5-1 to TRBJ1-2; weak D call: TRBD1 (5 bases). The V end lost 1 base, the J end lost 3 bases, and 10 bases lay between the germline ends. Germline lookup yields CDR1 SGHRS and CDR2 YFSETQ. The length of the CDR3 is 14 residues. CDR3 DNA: TGCGCCAGCAGCTTGAACGGGGGTGACTATGGCTACACCTTC. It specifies CASSLNGGDYGYTF. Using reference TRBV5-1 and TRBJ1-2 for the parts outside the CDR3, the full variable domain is KAGVTQTPRYLIKTRGQQVTLSCSPISGHRSVSWYQQTPGQGLQFLFEYFSETQRNKGNFPGRFSGRQFSNSRSEMNVSTLELGDSALYLCASSLNGGDYGYTFGSGTRLTVV.

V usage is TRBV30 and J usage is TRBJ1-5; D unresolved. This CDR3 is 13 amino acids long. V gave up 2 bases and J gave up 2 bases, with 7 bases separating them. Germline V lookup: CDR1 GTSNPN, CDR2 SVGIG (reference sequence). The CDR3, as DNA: TGTGCCTGGAGTACCTCGGGCAATCAGCCCCAGCATTTT. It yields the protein CAWSTSGNQPQHF.

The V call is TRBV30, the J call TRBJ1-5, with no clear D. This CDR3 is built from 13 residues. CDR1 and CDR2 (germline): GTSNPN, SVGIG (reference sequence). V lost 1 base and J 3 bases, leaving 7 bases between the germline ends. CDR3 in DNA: TGTGCCTGGAGTGGACGGGACAATCAGCCCCAGCATTTT. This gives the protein CAWSGRDNQPQHF. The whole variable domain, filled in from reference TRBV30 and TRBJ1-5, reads SQTIHQWPATLVQPVGSPLSLECTVEGTSNPNLYWYRQAAGRGLQLLFYSVGIGQISSEVPQNLSASRPQDRQFILSSKKLLLSDSGFYLCAWSGRDNQPQHFGDGTRLSIL.

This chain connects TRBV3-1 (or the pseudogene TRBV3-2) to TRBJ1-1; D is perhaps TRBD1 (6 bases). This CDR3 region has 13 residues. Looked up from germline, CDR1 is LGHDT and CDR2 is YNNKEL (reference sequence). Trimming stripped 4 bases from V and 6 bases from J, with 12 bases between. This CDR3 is CASSLQGGPEAFF. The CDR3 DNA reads TGTGCCAGCAGCCTACAGGGTGGCCCTGAAGCTTTCTTT.

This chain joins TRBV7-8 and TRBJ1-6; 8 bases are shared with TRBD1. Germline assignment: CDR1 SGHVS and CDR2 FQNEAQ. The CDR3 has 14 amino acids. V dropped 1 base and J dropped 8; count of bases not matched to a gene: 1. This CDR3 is CASSLGQGYSPLHF. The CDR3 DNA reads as TGTGCCAGCAGCTTAGGACAGGGGTATTCACCCCTCCACTTT.

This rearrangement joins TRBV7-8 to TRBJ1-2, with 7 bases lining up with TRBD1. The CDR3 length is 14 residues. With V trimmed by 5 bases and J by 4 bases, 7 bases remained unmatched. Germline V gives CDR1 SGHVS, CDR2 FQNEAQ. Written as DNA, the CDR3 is TGTGCCAGCAGCCCCAGGACAGGAGCCTATGGCTACACCTTC. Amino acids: CASSPRTGAYGYTF.

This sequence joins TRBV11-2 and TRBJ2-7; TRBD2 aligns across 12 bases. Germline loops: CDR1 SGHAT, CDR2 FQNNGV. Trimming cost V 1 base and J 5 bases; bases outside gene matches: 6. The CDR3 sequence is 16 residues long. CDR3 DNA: TGTGCCAGCAGCTTAGGGACTAGCGGGACAGTCGACGAGCAGTACTTC. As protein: CASSLGTSGTVDEQYF. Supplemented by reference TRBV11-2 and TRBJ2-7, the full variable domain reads EAGVAQSPRYKIIEKRQSVAFWCNPISGHATLYWYQQILGQGPKLLIQFQNNGVVDDSQLPKDRFSAERLKGVDSTLKIQPAKLEDSAVYLCASSLGTSGTVDEQYFGPGTRLTVT.

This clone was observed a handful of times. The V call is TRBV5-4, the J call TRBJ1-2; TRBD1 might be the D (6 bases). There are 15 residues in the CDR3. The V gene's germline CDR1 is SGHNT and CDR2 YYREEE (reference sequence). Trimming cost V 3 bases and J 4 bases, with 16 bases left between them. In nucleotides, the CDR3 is TGTGCCAGCAGCTCACAGGGACGGGAGGGCTATGGCTACACCTTC. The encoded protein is CASSSQGREGYGYTF.

The chain's CDR3 is CAISESQGVDYGYTF. The CDR3 DNA reads as TGTGCCATCAGTGAGTCGCAGGGGGTGGACTATGGCTACACCTTC. This chain connects TRBV10-3 to TRBJ1-2; TRBD1 agrees at 7 bases. The CDR3 extends over 15 amino acids. After removal of 0 bases from V and 3 bases from J, the junction contained 4 bases not matched to a gene. CDR1 is ENHRY and CDR2 is SYGVKD in the germline V gene.

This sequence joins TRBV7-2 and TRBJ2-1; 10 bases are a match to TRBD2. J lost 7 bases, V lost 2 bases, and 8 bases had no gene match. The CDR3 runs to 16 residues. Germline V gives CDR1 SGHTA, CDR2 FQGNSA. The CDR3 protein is CASSLRLGAGGNEQFF. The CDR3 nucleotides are TGTGCCAGCAGCTTAAGGCTGGGAGCGGGAGGGAATGAGCAGTTCTTC.

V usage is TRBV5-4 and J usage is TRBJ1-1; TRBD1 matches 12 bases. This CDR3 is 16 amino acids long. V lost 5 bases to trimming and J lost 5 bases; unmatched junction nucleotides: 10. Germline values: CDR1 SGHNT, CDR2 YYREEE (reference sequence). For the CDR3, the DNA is TGTGCCAGCAGGTCTGGGGGACAGGGGGCCGTTACTGAAGCTTTCTTT. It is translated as CASRSGGQGAVTEAFF.

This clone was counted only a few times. CDR3 bases: TGTGCCAGCAGCTTAGAAGCTCGGGGGGATAATGGCTACACCTTC. It codes for CASSLEARGDNGYTF. The V call is TRBV7-6, the J call TRBJ1-2; the D gene is possibly TRBD1 (5 bases). V was shortened by 1 base and J by 6 bases, with 15 bases between the two germline ends. Germline lookup yields CDR1 SGHVS and CDR2 FNYEAQ. The CDR3 consists of 15 residues.

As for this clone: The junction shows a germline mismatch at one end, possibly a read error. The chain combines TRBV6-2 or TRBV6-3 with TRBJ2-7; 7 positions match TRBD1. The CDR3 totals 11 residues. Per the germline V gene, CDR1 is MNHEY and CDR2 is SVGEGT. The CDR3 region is CASSNPGQNRF. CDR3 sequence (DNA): TGTGCCAGCAGTAACCCGGGACAGAACCGCTTC.

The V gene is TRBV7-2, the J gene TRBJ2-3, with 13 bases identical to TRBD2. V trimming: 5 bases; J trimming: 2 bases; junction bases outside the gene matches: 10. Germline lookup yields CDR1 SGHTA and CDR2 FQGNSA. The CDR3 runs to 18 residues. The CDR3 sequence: CASSVLPGLAGITDTQYF. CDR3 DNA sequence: TGTGCCAGCAGCGTATTACCGGGACTAGCGGGAATCACAGATACGCAGTATTTT.

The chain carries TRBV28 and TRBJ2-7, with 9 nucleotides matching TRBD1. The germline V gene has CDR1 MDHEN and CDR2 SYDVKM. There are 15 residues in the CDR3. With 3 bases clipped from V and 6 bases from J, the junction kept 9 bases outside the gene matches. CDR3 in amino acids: CASSFTGQGGSEQYF. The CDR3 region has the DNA TGTGCCAGCAGTTTTACGGGACAGGGCGGGAGCGAGCAGTACTTC.

The CDR3 sequence: CASRESPTSTDTQYF. The CDR3 DNA sequence: TGCGCCAGCAGGGAGAGCCCTACTAGCACAGATACGCAGTATTTT. This chain joins TRBV10-2 and TRBJ2-3; D gene uncertain. Germline V gene lookup returns CDR1 WSHSY and CDR2 SAAADI. V was cut by 6 bases and J by 0 bases, with 13 bases left in between. This CDR3 is 15 amino acids long.

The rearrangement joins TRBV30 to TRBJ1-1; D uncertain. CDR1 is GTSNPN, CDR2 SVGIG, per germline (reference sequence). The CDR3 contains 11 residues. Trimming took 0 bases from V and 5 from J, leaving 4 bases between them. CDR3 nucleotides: TGTGCCTGGAGTGTCAATACTGAAGCTTTCTTT. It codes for CAWSVNTEAFF.

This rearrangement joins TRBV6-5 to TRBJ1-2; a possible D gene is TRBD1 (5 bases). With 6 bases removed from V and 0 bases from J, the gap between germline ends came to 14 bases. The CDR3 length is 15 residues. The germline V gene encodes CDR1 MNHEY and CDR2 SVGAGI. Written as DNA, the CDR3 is TGTGCCAGCAGGACGGGGGGTTTAGCTAACTATGGCTACACCTTC. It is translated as CASRTGGLANYGYTF.

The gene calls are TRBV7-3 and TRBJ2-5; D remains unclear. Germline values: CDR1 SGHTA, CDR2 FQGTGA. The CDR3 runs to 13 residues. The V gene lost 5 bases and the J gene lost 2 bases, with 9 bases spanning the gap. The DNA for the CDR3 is TGTGCCAGCAGCCGGTCCTCACAAGAGACCCAGTACTTC. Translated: CASSRSSQETQYF.

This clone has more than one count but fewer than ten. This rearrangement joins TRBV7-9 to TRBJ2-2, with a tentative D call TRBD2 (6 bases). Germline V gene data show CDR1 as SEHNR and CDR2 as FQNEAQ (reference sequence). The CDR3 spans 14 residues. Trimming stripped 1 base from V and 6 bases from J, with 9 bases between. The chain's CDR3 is CASSLGGDSGELFF. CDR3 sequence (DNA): TGTGCCAGCAGCTTAGGGGGGGACTCCGGGGAGCTGTTTTTT.

The CDR3 loop reads CATSAGTGIANEQFF. In DNA form, the CDR3 reads TGTGCCACCAGTGCTGGGACAGGGATAGCCAATGAGCAGTTCTTC. The chain combines TRBV24-1 with TRBJ2-1; 9 nucleotides align to TRBD1. V gave up 5 bases and J gave up 6 bases; unmatched junction bases: 7. Germline V gene data show CDR1 as KGHDR and CDR2 as SFDVKD. The CDR3 consists of 15 residues.

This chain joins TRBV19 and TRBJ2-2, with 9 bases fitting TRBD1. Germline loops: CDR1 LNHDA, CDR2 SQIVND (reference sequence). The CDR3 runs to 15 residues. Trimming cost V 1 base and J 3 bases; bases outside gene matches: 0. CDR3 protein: CASSIGTGDTGELFF. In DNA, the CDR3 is TGTGCCAGTAGTATAGGGACAGGGGACACCGGGGAGCTGTTTTTT.

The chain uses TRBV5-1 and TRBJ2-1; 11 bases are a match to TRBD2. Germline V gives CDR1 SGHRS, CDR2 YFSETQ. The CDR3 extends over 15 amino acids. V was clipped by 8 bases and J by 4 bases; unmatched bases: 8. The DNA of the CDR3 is TGCGCCAGTACTGCGACTAGCGGGGAATACAATGAGCAGTTCTTC. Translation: CASTATSGEYNEQFF.

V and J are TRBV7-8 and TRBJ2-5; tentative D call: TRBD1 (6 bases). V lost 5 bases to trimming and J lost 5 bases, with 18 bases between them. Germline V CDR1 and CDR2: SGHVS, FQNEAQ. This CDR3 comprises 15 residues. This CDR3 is CASSRGGAGKETQYF. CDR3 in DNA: TGTGCCAGCAGCCGAGGGGGAGCCGGGAAGGAGACCCAGTACTTC.

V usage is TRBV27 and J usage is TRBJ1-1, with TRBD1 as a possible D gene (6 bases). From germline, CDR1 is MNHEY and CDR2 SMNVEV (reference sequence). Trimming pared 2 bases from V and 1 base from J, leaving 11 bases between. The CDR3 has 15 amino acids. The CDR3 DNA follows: TGTGCCAGCAGTTTAGTCCAGGGGAGGAACACTGAAGCTTTCTTT. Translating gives CASSLVQGRNTEAFF.

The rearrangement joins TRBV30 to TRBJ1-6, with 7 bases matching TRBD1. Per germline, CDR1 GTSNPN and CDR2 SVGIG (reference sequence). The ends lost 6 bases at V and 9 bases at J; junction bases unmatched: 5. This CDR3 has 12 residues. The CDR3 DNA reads TGTGCCTGTGACAGGGAGAGTTCACCCCTCCACTTT. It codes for CACDRESSPLHF.

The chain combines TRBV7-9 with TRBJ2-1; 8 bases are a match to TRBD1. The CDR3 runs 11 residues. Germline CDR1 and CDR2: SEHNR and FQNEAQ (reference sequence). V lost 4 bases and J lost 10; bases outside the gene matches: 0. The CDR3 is CASSWTGEQFF. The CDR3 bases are TGTGCCAGCAGCTGGACAGGGGAGCAGTTCTTC.

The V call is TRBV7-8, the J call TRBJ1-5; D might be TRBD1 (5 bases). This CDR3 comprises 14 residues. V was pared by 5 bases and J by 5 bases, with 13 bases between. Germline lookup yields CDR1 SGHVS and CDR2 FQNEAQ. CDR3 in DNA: TGTGCCAGCAGCCCGAGGGGCGGGGATCAGCCCCAGCATTTT. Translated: CASSPRGGDQPQHF.

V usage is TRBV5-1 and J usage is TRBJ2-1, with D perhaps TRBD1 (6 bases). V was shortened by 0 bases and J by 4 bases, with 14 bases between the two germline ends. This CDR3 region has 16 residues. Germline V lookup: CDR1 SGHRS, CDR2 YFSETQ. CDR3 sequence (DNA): TGCGCCAGCAGCTTGGGGGGGCTAACCAGTTACAATGAGCAGTTCTTC. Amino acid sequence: CASSLGGLTSYNEQFF.

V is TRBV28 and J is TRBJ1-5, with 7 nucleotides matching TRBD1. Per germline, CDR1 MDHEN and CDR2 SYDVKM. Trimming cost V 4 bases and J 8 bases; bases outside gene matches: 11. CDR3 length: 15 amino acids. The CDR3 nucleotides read TGTGCCAGCAGTTCACCTCCAACAGGGGTTGAGCCCCAGCATTTT. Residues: CASSSPPTGVEPQHF.